This T cell receptor beta chain was obtained from a study of identical twins. Study-level results: The models systematically underestimated how much out-of-frame TCR alpha was shared in monozygotic twins. Carriage of fewer insertions was seen in abundant cord blood beta clonotypes, whereas memory repertoires showed none. When twins shared out-of-frame alpha sequences, those sequences had excess low generation probability.

All donors were healthy, and all were Caucasian. This clonotype was seen a handful of times. What it binds is unknown. TCRdb re-called the 5' RACE reads through MiXCR, storing one row per CDR3 protein. Counted here are approximately 630,000 distinct CDR3 sequences, about 7% occurring once; the ten biggest clones make up about 1.5%. The CDR3 runs to 15 residues. Trimming stripped 1 base from V and 2 bases from J, with 14 bases between. Germline CDR1 DFQATT, CDR2 SNEGSKA (reference sequence). The sample also formed part of further work on yellow fever vaccine responses in identical twins.

The sequence came from a woman younger than 35 in good health. Source material: PBMCs. The V call is TRBV20-1, the J call TRBJ1-1; tentative D call: TRBD1 (5 bases). CDR3 nucleotides: TGCAGTGCTAGAGCCCGCGTGGGGGTCAACACTGAAGCTTTCTTT. This translates into CSARARVGVNTEAFF.